Each of the 32 T cell receptor beta chains below was sequenced from the same sample in a study of CD8 T cells in ankylosing spondylitis. TCRdb reprocessed the 5' RACE reads via MiXCR and lists one record per CDR3 protein. In the table there are tens of thousands of distinct CDR3 sequences, roughly 6.2% of which are singletons. The sequenced sample was synovial fluid, either unsorted or a sorted T cell fraction (not recorded which). The receptors originated from a male donor with ankylosing spondylitis.

At least ten counts were recorded for this clonotype. V gene TRBV12-3 or TRBV12-4 combines with J gene TRBJ2-1; 10 nucleotides line up with TRBD2. There are 15 residues in the CDR3. Losses at the gene ends were 6 bases for V and 9 bases for J; bases not matched to a gene: 11. The CDR3 here is CASRSISGRFGEQFF. In DNA, the CDR3 is TGTGCCAGCAGATCTATTAGCGGGAGGTTCGGTGAGCAGTTCTTC.

This clonotype has ten or more counts. The V call is TRBV5-1, the J call TRBJ2-3; the D gene could be TRBD1 or TRBD2 (5 bases each). Germline V lookup: CDR1 SGHRS, CDR2 YFSETQ. This CDR3 is built from 14 residues. The V end was cut by 2 bases, the J end by 2 bases, with 9 bases between. CDR3: CASSFGATTDTQYF. Here the CDR3 DNA reads TGCGCCAGCAGCTTCGGGGCTACCACAGATACGCAGTATTTT.

This clonotype was observed at least ten times. This rearrangement joins TRBV29-1 to TRBJ1-1; D gene uncertain. This CDR3 has 12 amino acids. V gave up 2 bases and J gave up 3 bases, with 7 bases separating them. Germline V gene lookup returns CDR1 SQVTM and CDR2 ANQGSEA. In DNA, the CDR3 is TGCAGCGTTGAACAGTCAGACACTGAAGCTTTCTTT. Encoded protein: CSVEQSDTEAFF.

This clonotype showed up many times. V and J are TRBV30 and TRBJ1-1; D uncertain. CDR3 length: 13 residues. CDR1 is GTSNPN, CDR2 SVGIG, per germline (reference sequence). V dropped 2 bases and J dropped 4 bases, with 11 bases sitting between them. The CDR3 DNA reads TGTGCCTGGAGTCCGATGGGCGGCACTGAAGCTTTCTTT. It encodes CAWSPMGGTEAFF.

CDR3 in amino acids: CSAPGQGNYEQYF. The CDR3 region has the DNA TGCAGTGCCCCGGGACAGGGAAACTACGAGCAGTACTTC. The gene calls are TRBV20-1 and TRBJ2-7, with 9 bases aligning to TRBD1. The CDR3 is 13 amino acids. With V trimmed by 6 bases and J by 3 bases, 6 bases remained unmatched. Germline CDR1 is DFQATT and CDR2 is SNEGSKA (reference sequence).

This clonotype was seen at least ten times. V is TRBV28 and J is TRBJ2-7; 7 bases are shared with TRBD1. V trimming: 5 bases; J trimming: 2 bases; junction bases outside the gene matches: 9. CDR3 length: 15 residues. Germline V gene data show CDR1 as MDHEN and CDR2 as SYDVKM. The CDR3 reads CASSPRQGYTYEQYF. In DNA, the CDR3 is TGTGCCAGCAGTCCCCGACAGGGCTATACCTACGAGCAGTACTTC.

Ten or more counts support this clonotype. This rearrangement joins TRBV5-1 to TRBJ1-1; D remains unclear. Per the germline V gene, CDR1 is SGHRS and CDR2 is YFSETQ. The CDR3 contains 18 residues. V gave up 4 bases and J gave up 4 bases, with 26 bases separating them. The CDR3 DNA is TGCGCCAGCAGCCTACGTCACCCACCTAGGGTTCCGATCACTGAAGCTTTCTTT. Translated: CASSLRHPPRVPITEAFF.

The CDR3 sequence is CASSHDYTEAFF. The CDR3 coding sequence is TGTGCCAGCAGCCATGACTACACTGAAGCTTTCTTT. This chain links TRBV12-3 or TRBV12-4 with TRBJ1-1; D gene uncertain. This CDR3 contains 12 residues. Trimming took off 6 bases at V and 3 bases at J, with 8 bases between the two ends.

This clonotype occurred many times. V and J are TRBV19 and TRBJ1-1; 8 positions match TRBD1. The CDR3 is 15 residues long. CDR1 and CDR2 from the germline V gene are LNHDA and SQIVND (reference sequence). V gave up 10 bases and J gave up 5 bases; unmatched junction bases: 15. CDR3: CATQRGGQVRTEAFF. CDR3 coding DNA: TGTGCCACCCAACGCGGGGGACAGGTCCGTACTGAAGCTTTCTTT.

Notes on this clonotype: It is likely a read error, because the conserved phenylalanine at the end of the CDR3 is missing. This chain connects TRBV5-1 to TRBJ1-1; no clear D. Per germline, CDR1 SGHRS and CDR2 YFSETQ. CDR3 size: 15 residues. V was pared by 1 base and J by 2 bases, with 12 bases between. Here the CDR3 DNA reads TGCGCCAGCAGCTTGTACCAGACGAGCAACACTGAAGCTTTCCTT. Amino acid sequence: CASSLYQTSNTEAFL.

This clonotype came up many times. The J gene is TRBJ2-1, the V gene TRBV7-2, with 7 bases aligning to TRBD1. The V and J ends lost 3 bases and 2 bases, in that order; junction bases with no gene match: 4. There are 15 residues in the CDR3. The germline V gene encodes CDR1 SGHTA and CDR2 FQGNSA. This chain's CDR3 is CASSLRQGAYNEQFF. The CDR3 DNA follows: TGTGCCAGCAGCTTGCGACAGGGCGCCTACAATGAGCAGTTCTTC.

The chain carries TRBV28 and TRBJ1-5, with D perhaps matching TRBD1 (5 bases). The CDR3 runs to 13 residues. CDR1 is MDHEN and CDR2 is SYDVKM in the germline V gene. V was shortened by 10 bases and J by 5 bases, with 15 bases between the two germline ends. DNA of the CDR3: TGTGCCATAAGAGGGGAGTTATATCAGCCCCAGCATTTT. This sequence encodes CAIRGELYQPQHF.

This clonotype was found a few times. This chain links TRBV12-3 or TRBV12-4 with TRBJ1-5, with D hard to call. This CDR3 contains 13 residues. Trimming took 7 bases from V and 0 from J, leaving 7 bases between them. The CDR3 DNA reads as TGTGCCAGCACCCCGGATAGCAATCAGCCCCAGCATTTT. Translation: CASTPDSNQPQHF.

This clonotype was picked up many times. V is TRBV5-6 and J is TRBJ2-1; D not resolved. There are 15 residues in the CDR3. Trimming removed 0 bases from V and 3 bases from J, with 10 bases in between. CDR1 SGHDT and CDR2 YYEEEE come from the germline V gene. CDR3 residues: CASSLAFRSYNEQFF. The CDR3, as DNA: TGTGCCAGCAGCTTGGCCTTTCGGAGCTACAATGAGCAGTTCTTC.

This clonotype was seen many times. The rearrangement joins TRBV4-2 to TRBJ1-5, with TRBD1 as a possible D gene (6 bases). Trimming removed 4 bases at V and 0 bases at J, with 19 bases between. This CDR3 has 18 residues. In germline, CDR1 is LGHNA, CDR2 YNFKEQ. In DNA form, the CDR3 reads TGTGCCAGCAGCCGGTGGGGGGACACCTCATATAGCAATCAGCCCCAGCATTTT. Residues: CASSRWGDTSYSNQPQHF.

At least ten counts were recorded for this clonotype. This chain joins TRBV28 and TRBJ1-5; D perhaps matches TRBD1 (5 bases). CDR3 size: 14 residues. Trimming took off 6 bases at V and 4 bases at J, with 13 bases between the two ends. Germline V CDR1 and CDR2: MDHEN, SYDVKM. DNA for the CDR3: TGTGCCAGCAGCCCTATGGGGGGGAATCAGCCCCAGCATTTT. The encoded protein is CASSPMGGNQPQHF.

Turning to this clonotype: A much larger clonotype is one base distant, so this may be a read error. The chain joins TRBV4-2 to TRBJ1-4; unclear D gene. This CDR3 has 9 amino acids. Looked up from germline, CDR1 is LGHNA and CDR2 is YNFKEQ. This CDR3 reads CASSQIDLF. CDR3 coding DNA: TGTGCCAGCAGCCAGATCGACCTTTTT.

This clonotype was observed at least ten times. The rearrangement uses TRBV9 and TRBJ2-1, with 10 bases identical to TRBD2. J was trimmed by 5 bases and V by 3 bases; bases with no gene match: 5. The CDR3 sequence is 15 residues long. Germline CDR1 reads SGDLS; CDR2 reads YYNGEE. The CDR3 loop reads CASSGWTSGHNEQFF. The CDR3 DNA reads TGTGCCAGCAGCGGCTGGACTAGCGGCCACAATGAGCAGTTCTTC.

This clonotype has ten or more counts. V and J are TRBV7-2 and TRBJ2-1, with 8 bases aligning to TRBD2. Germline-derived CDR1 and CDR2 are SGHTA and FQGNSA. CDR3 length: 13 amino acids. Trimming cost V 2 bases and J 9 bases; bases outside gene matches: 3. CDR3 loop: CASSLRTSSEQFF. CDR3 in DNA: TGTGCCAGCAGCTTAAGGACTAGCAGTGAGCAGTTCTTC.

CDR3 sequence: CASSDQGSTDTQYF. The DNA for the CDR3 is TGTGCCAGCAGCGATCAGGGTAGCACAGATACGCAGTATTTT. The rearrangement joins TRBV9 to TRBJ2-3; D perhaps matches TRBD1 (5 bases). The ends were cut back, 3 bases at V and 0 bases at J, with 8 bases in the middle. CDR1 is SGDLS and CDR2 is YYNGEE in the germline V gene. This CDR3 spans 14 amino acids. The full variable domain, rest sourced from reference TRBV9 and TRBJ2-3, is DSGVTQTPKHLITATGQRVTLRCSPRSGDLSVYWYQQSLDQGLQFLIQYYNGEERAKGNILERFSAQQFPDLHSELNLSSLELGDSALYFCASSDQGSTDTQYFGPGTRLTVL.

This clonotype was seen at least ten times. The chain combines TRBV28 with TRBJ2-7; no definite D call. This CDR3 has 11 amino acids. From germline, CDR1 is MDHEN and CDR2 SYDVKM. V dropped 6 bases and J dropped 3 bases, with 6 bases sitting between them. The CDR3 sequence is CASSKIYEQYF. Here the CDR3 DNA reads TGTGCCAGCAGCAAGATCTACGAGCAGTACTTC.

This clonotype came up many times. J is TRBJ2-7 and V is TRBV5-6; 7 positions agree with TRBD2. J lost 3 bases, V lost 1 base, and 4 bases had no gene match. The CDR3 consists of 14 residues. Germline assignment: CDR1 SGHDT and CDR2 YYEEEE. The CDR3: CASSLWGGDYEQYF. For the CDR3, the DNA is TGTGCCAGCAGCTTGTGGGGGGGAGACTACGAGCAGTACTTC.

This clonotype showed up many times. An end of the junction differs from the germline gene, which may be a read error. The chain has TRBV20-1 and TRBJ1-1, with TRBD1 identical over 7 bases. Germline CDR1 is DFQATT and CDR2 is SNEGSKA (reference sequence). The CDR3 length is 11 residues. The CDR3 protein is CSPRQGGLEIF. The DNA for the CDR3 is TGCAGTCCCCGACAGGGAGGTCTCGAGATCTTT.

This clonotype was counted ten times or more. CDR3 loop: CASSAGGGITDTQYF. DNA of the CDR3: TGTGCCAGCAGCGCGGGAGGGGGAATCACAGATACGCAGTATTTT. The chain couples TRBV9 to TRBJ2-3, with TRBD2 matching over 8 bases. After removal of 3 bases from V and 2 bases from J, the junction contained 5 bases not matched to a gene. Germline values: CDR1 SGDLS, CDR2 YYNGEE. The CDR3 sequence is 15 residues long.

Ten or more counts support this clonotype. The rearrangement joins TRBV27 to TRBJ2-3; D not resolved. This CDR3 has 15 amino acids. V shed 2 bases and J shed 0 bases, with 9 bases lying between them. The germline V gene encodes CDR1 MNHEY and CDR2 SMNVEV (reference sequence). The CDR3 is CASSLVGLSTDTQYF. In nucleotides, the CDR3 is TGTGCCAGCAGTTTAGTCGGGCTTAGCACAGATACGCAGTATTTT.

This clonotype was counted only a few times. V gene TRBV24-1 combines with J gene TRBJ2-3; the D is unclear. The V end was cut by 0 bases, the J end by 0 bases, with 3 bases between. Germline lookup yields CDR1 KGHDR and CDR2 SFDVKD. This CDR3 has 14 residues. CDR3 nucleotide sequence: TGTGCCACCAGTGATTTGCCCAGCACAGATACGCAGTATTTT. This translates into CATSDLPSTDTQYF.

This clonotype was recorded a few times. The V and J genes are TRBV7-2 and TRBJ2-6; D unresolved. Trimming left V 5 bases short and J 2 bases short, with 4 bases between. The CDR3 sequence is 13 residues long. Germline values: CDR1 SGHTA, CDR2 FQGNSA. The DNA for the CDR3 is TGTGCCAGCAGCAAGGCTGGGGCCAACGTCCTGACTTTC. Its protein product is CASSKAGANVLTF.

This clonotype was observed at least ten times. The genes are TRBV28 and TRBJ2-2; the D gene is possibly TRBD2 (6 bases). The CDR3 is made up of 14 amino acids. The V gene lost 8 bases and the J gene lost 1 base, with 11 bases spanning the gap. Germline V gene lookup returns CDR1 MDHEN and CDR2 SYDVKM. CDR3 amino acids: CASYKGGNTGELFF. CDR3 in DNA: TGTGCCAGCTATAAGGGAGGGAACACCGGGGAGCTGTTTTTT.

The chain is built from TRBV9 and TRBJ2-2; D might be TRBD1 (5 bases). The CDR3 consists of 14 residues. The germline CDR1 and CDR2 sequences are SGDLS and YYNGEE. The ends were cut back, 6 bases at V and 3 bases at J, with 12 bases in the middle. The CDR3 nucleotides are TGTGCCAGCAACGCGCAGGGATACACCGGGGAGCTGTTTTTT. Translated: CASNAQGYTGELFF.

This rearrangement joins TRBV9 to TRBJ1-2, with a tentative D call TRBD1 (6 bases). Germline-derived CDR1 and CDR2 are SGDLS and YYNGEE. Trimming stripped 8 bases from V and 6 bases from J, with 20 bases between. This CDR3 contains 14 residues. CDR3 DNA sequence: TGTGCCAGTTCGGGGCAGGCCGGGGGCCATGGCTACACCTTC. It encodes CASSGQAGGHGYTF.

The chain carries TRBV5-1 and TRBJ2-7, with D possibly called TRBD1 or TRBD2 (5 bases each). The CDR3 is made up of 16 amino acids. V was trimmed by 0 bases and J by 2 bases, leaving 15 bases between them. CDR1 SGHRS and CDR2 YFSETQ come from the germline V gene. In DNA, the CDR3 is TGCGCCAGCAGCTTGGACCAGGGACGGGGAACCTACGAGCAGTACTTC. Translating it yields CASSLDQGRGTYEQYF.

This clonotype came up many times. A read error may produce the germline difference seen at one junction end. The chain has TRBV7-7 and TRBJ1-1; D is uncertain. This CDR3 is 13 amino acids long. Germline V gene sequence: CDR1 SSHAT, CDR2 FNYEAQ (reference sequence). CDR3 residues: CASSLAGTTEAFF. DNA for the CDR3: TGTGCTAGCAGCTTAGCAGGAACCACTGAAGCTTTCTTT.